This T cell receptor beta chain was recorded in a study of T-cell reconstitution after alpha-beta-depleted transplantation in children. Study conclusions and caveats: About two months after transplant, alpha-beta T cells reportedly came from several hundred expanded graft clones. Surviving recipient T cells and thymic progenitors underlay high day-60 TCRbeta diversity in some patients. When one year had passed after transplant, most T-cell counts and diversity came from newly produced T cells.

Preparing the TCRbeta library involved the use of unique molecular identifiers. Each CDR3 protein gets one entry after TCRdb re-called the PCR reads with MiXCR. The table shows about 830,000 distinct CDR3 sequences, with less than 20% occurring only once. About this clonotype: The antigen remains undetermined.

This TCR was recovered from a male patient younger than 18 who had a stem cell transplant for acute lymphoblastic leukemia, so the T cells may come from the graft donor. The sequenced sample was PBMCs, mostly from graft donor cells, obtained 360 days after TCRalphabeta/CD19-depleted stem cell transplant.

The CDR3 spells CASSEFPAGDYNSPLHF. The CDR3, as DNA: TGTGCCAGCAGTGAATTCCCCGCAGGAGACTATAATTCACCCCTCCACTTT. The rearrangement links TRBV25-1 to TRBJ1-6; D gene ambiguous. The CDR3 runs to 17 residues. In germline, CDR1 is MGHDK, CDR2 SYGVNS. The V end was cut by 1 base, the J end by 3 bases, with 13 bases between.